These 4 T cell receptor beta chains came from one sample sequenced in a study of response to subunit inactivated influenza vaccine. TCRdb passed the RT-PCR reads through MiXCR, listing each CDR3 protein once. The sample contains under 200,000 distinct CDR3 sequences, about 10% of which appear only once. Source: CD8+ T cells sorted from PBMCs, taken around 25 months after vaccination. The receptors originated from a man between 50 and 75 years old who received an inactivated influenza vaccine.

This clonotype is termed medium-sized. The chain has TRBV20-1 and TRBJ1-1; 7 bases are shared with TRBD1. Trimming cost V 6 bases and J 0 bases; bases outside gene matches: 4. Germline V gene lookup returns CDR1 DFQATT and CDR2 SNEGSKA (reference sequence). The CDR3 is 13 amino acids. The CDR3 sequence is CSAPQGLNTEAFF. The CDR3 nucleotides are TGCAGTGCCCCACAGGGGTTGAACACTGAAGCTTTCTTT.

The sample holds many counts of this clonotype. The rearrangement uses TRBV28 and TRBJ2-2; a weak D match, TRBD2 (6 bases). V lost 8 bases, J lost 5 bases, and 18 bases lay in between. This CDR3 spans 15 amino acids. CDR1 and CDR2 from the germline V gene are MDHEN and SYDVKM. The CDR3 here is CASFTIAEGTGELFF. The CDR3, as DNA: TGTGCCAGCTTTACAATAGCGGAAGGGACCGGGGAGCTGTTTTTT.

This clonotype was observed a few times. This sequence joins TRBV12-3 or TRBV12-4 and TRBJ1-2, with D maybe TRBD1 (5 bases). CDR3 length: 14 residues. Trimming cost V 7 bases and J 0 bases, with 12 bases left between them. The CDR3 loop reads CASTPGPTNYGYTF. The CDR3 nucleotides are TGTGCCAGCACCCCGGGACCCACTAACTATGGCTACACCTTC.

This clonotype was picked up a small number of times. The chain joins TRBV6-5 to TRBJ2-7; TRBD1 matches at 8 bases. The CDR3 has 14 residues. The germline CDR1 and CDR2 sequences are MNHEY and SVGAGI. J gave up 5 bases and V 2 bases, and 5 bases lay outside the gene matches. The CDR3 loop is CASSYQGARDEQYF. In DNA form, the CDR3 reads TGTGCCAGCAGTTACCAGGGGGCGCGGGACGAGCAGTACTTC.